The rows below give T cell receptor beta chains drawn from one sample of a study of blood T cell repertoires in COVID-19. The repertoire was sequenced with immunoSEQ multiplex PCR; TCRdb's copy has only in-frame clones and lacks some. The sample lists roughly 240,000 clones, 86% occurring once. The material sequenced was peripheral blood. The receptors were sampled from an older woman who had recovered from COVID-19. CDR3s include the opening cysteine and the closing phenylalanine or tryptophan. A D gene is named only where the DNA matches it firmly. Size values are once, few and many counts, or a class for expanded clones, and some rows have none.

D	V	size	J	DNA	CDR3
NA	TRBV27	NA	TRBJ2-7	TGTGCCAGCGTCCTTAAAAGGGGTGGGATTTACGAGCAGTACTTC	CASVLKRGGIYEQYF
TRBD1	TRBV18	once	TRBJ2-7	TGTGCCAGCTCACCGGGACAGGGCAAGGACGAGCAGTACTTC	CASSPGQGKDEQYF
NA	TRBV12-3/TRBV12-4	NA	TRBJ2-7	TGTGCCAGCAGCTCCCGACAGTTACTCGAGCAGTACTTC	CASSSRQLLEQYF
TRBD2	TRBV5-1	NA	TRBJ2-5	TGCGCCAGCAGCACAGCGACTAGCGGGGCCCTACAGACCCAGTACTTC	CASSTATSGALQTQYF
TRBD1	TRBV6-6	NA	TRBJ1-5	TGTGCCAGCAGTCTTTATGGACAGGGGGCCTTCAATGGGGCCCAGCATTTT	CASSLYGQGAFNGAQHF
NA	TRBV4-1	NA	TRBJ2-3	TGCGCCAGCAGCGGATACAGGACCCTCGGGCCAGATACGCAGTATTTT	CASSGYRTLGPDTQYF
NA	TRBV5-6	NA	TRBJ1-6	TGTGCCAGCAGCTTGGCGCTGGGGCAGGGCCAGAATTCACCCCTCCACTTT	CASSLALGQGQNSPLHF
TRBD1	TRBV4-3	once	TRBJ1-4	TGCGCCAGCAGCCAAGTCAGGGGGGCTAATGAAAAACTGTTTTTT	CASSQVRGANEKLFF
TRBD1	TRBV27	NA	TRBJ1-2	TGTGCCAGCAGTTTAACGCCCCCGACAGGGTTCCGAAGCTATGGCTACACCTTC	CASSLTPPTGFRSYGYTF
TRBD1	TRBV12-5	once	TRBJ2-2	TGTGCTAGTGCTTTGGTGGGACAGGTGAACACCGGGGAGCTGTTTTTT	CASALVGQVNTGELFF
NA	TRBV9	once	TRBJ2-3	TGTGCCAGCACCTATCGGGGGTCTAGCACAGATACGCAGTATTTT	CASTYRGSSTDTQYF
NA	TRBV7-2	NA	TRBJ1-2	TGTGCCAGCAGCTTCGGGGGGCTCGGAGGCTACACCTTC	CASSFGGLGGYTF
NA	TRBV7-6	NA	TRBJ1-2	TGTGCCAGCAGTTCCGGGACTTTACCTACGATCAATGGCTACACCTTC	CASSSGTLPTINGYTF
TRBD1	TRBV29-1	NA	TRBJ1-1	TGCAGCGTACAGGGGAGCCTCATCACTGAAGCTTTCTTT	CSVQGSLITEAFF
TRBD2	TRBV12-5	NA	TRBJ2-1	TGTGCTAGTGGGGTAGCGGGACCATACAATGAGCAGTTCTTC	CASGVAGPYNEQFF
NA	TRBV4-1	NA	TRBJ1-2	TGCGCCAGCAGCCGTAACTTTGCAGGGCTAGCTAACTATGGCTACACCTTC	CASSRNFAGLANYGYTF
NA	TRBV4-3	NA	TRBJ1-1	TGCGCCAGCAGCCAAGATAGCTCAAAACCCCCAAACACTGAAGCTTTCTTT	CASSQDSSKPPNTEAFF
TRBD2	TRBV5-1	NA	TRBJ2-5	TGCGCCAGCAGCTTGGTCCTAGCGGGGGGGTTAGAGACCCAGTACTTC	CASSLVLAGGLETQYF
NA	TRBV4-1	NA	TRBJ2-2	TGCGCCAGCAGTCCCCTTCCATTAGCCGGGGAGCTGTTTTTT	CASSPLPLAGELFF
TRBD2	TRBV5-1	NA	TRBJ2-1	TGCGCCAGCAGCTTGAAGGTTAGCGGGGTGGACAATGAGCAGTTCTTC	CASSLKVSGVDNEQFF
TRBD1	TRBV7-8	NA	TRBJ2-2	TGTGCCAGCAGCTTGACAGGGTTGGGGACCGGGGAGCTGTTTTTT	CASSLTGLGTGELFF
NA	TRBV9	NA	TRBJ2-3	TGTGCCAGCAGTGCTGCAGGTGGCACAGATACGCAGTATTTT	CASSAAGGTDTQYF
NA	TRBV9	NA	TRBJ2-3	TGTGCCAGCAGCACCCGACAGTCCTTTGTCACAGATACGCAGTATTTT	CASSTRQSFVTDTQYF
TRBD2	TRBV13	NA	TRBJ2-3	TGTGCCAGCAGCCCTCCAAGGGGACTAGACACAGATACGCAGTATTTT	CASSPPRGLDTDTQYF
NA	TRBV28	NA	TRBJ2-7	TGTGCCAGCAGTTTTGGGCCGGGGGCCTACGAGCAGTACTTC	CASSFGPGAYEQYF
NA	TRBV6-5	NA	TRBJ1-3	TGTGCCAGCAGTTACTCGAGCGGCTCTGGAAACACCATATATTTT	CASSYSSGSGNTIYF
TRBD2	TRBV7-3	NA	TRBJ2-3	TGTGCCAGCAGCTTACGCCCCGGGACTAGCGGGGGAATAGATACGCAGTATTTT	CASSLRPGTSGGIDTQYF
NA	TRBV2	NA	TRBJ1-6	TGTGCCAGCAGTAGGGGATTCGGATCACCCCTCCACTTT	CASSRGFGSPLHF
TRBD2	TRBV20-1	few	TRBJ2-4	TGCAGTGCTAGTCGCAGCGGGGGGGCCAAAAACATTCAGTACTTC	CSASRSGGAKNIQYF
TRBD1	TRBV28	NA	TRBJ2-5	TGTGCCAGCAGGAATACAGGGGGCGTCCAAGAGACCCAGTACTTC	CASRNTGGVQETQYF